The 15 T cell receptor beta chains below all came from one sample that was sequenced in a study of Graves' ophthalmopathy and Graves' hyperthyroidism. RNA transcripts provided the template for amplifying TCR beta CDR3 regions. HTBI primers served in a first-round RT-PCR, which a second-round multiplex PCR followed. Using its own MiXCR run on the multiplex PCR reads, TCRdb lists one record per CDR3 protein. Found here are some 1.1 million distinct CDR3 sequences, 36% of them singletons; the top ten hold around 10%. The specimen sequenced was peripheral blood or thyroid tissue (not recorded which). The receptors here all came from an adult man with Graves' hyperthyroidism.

In regard to this clonotype: A much more abundant neighbour one base away suggests this may be a read error. J is TRBJ2-5 and V is TRBV20-1; D ambiguous. CDR1 is DFQATT, CDR2 SNEGSKA, per germline (reference sequence). V gave up 5 bases and J gave up 4 bases, with 11 bases separating them. This CDR3 comprises 12 residues. The CDR3 here is CSAGLQAETQYF. Here the CDR3 DNA reads TGCAGTGCTGGTCTCCAGGCAGAGACCCAGTACTTC.

This rearrangement joins TRBV25-1 to TRBJ1-2; perhaps TRBD1 as D (5 bases). This CDR3 is built from 16 residues. CDR1 is MGHDK, CDR2 SYGVNS, per germline. Trimming pared 6 bases from V and 3 bases from J, leaving 20 bases between. The CDR3: CASSAGRRGSHYGYTF. As DNA, the CDR3 is TGTGCCAGCAGCGCTGGGCGGAGGGGCAGCCACTATGGCTACACCTTC.

This clonotype was recorded many times. The J gene is TRBJ1-5, the V gene TRBV20-1, with no clear D. Germline loops: CDR1 DFQATT, CDR2 SNEGSKA (reference sequence). CDR3 length equals 15 residues. Between the trimmed V and J ends, which lost 5 bases and 0 bases, there was a span of 14 bases. This CDR3 reads CSAGREVYSNQPQHF. The CDR3 DNA follows: TGCAGTGCTGGGAGGGAGGTTTATAGCAATCAGCCCCAGCATTTT.

The J gene is TRBJ1-4, the V gene TRBV5-1, with a possible D match to TRBD1 (5 bases). The CDR3 has 14 residues. The germline V gene encodes CDR1 SGHRS and CDR2 YFSETQ. Trimming removed 0 bases at V and 8 bases at J, with 11 bases between. The CDR3 sequence is CASSLAGGDEKLFF. The CDR3 coding sequence is TGCGCCAGCAGCTTGGCAGGTGGGGACGAAAAACTGTTTTTT.

This clonotype was observed many times. The J gene is TRBJ2-7, the V gene TRBV29-1; 8 nucleotides match TRBD1. Germline V gene data show CDR1 as SQVTM and CDR2 as ANQGSEA. Losses at the gene ends were 8 bases for V and 1 base for J; bases not matched to a gene: 22. The CDR3 is 18 residues long. The CDR3 region is CSPRLEICGTGVSYEQYF. For the CDR3, the DNA is TGCAGCCCTCGTTTGGAAATATGTGGGACAGGAGTTTCCTACGAGCAGTACTTC.

The chain is built from TRBV25-1 and TRBJ2-7; TRBD2 matches at 8 bases. J lost 3 bases, V lost 1 base, and 5 bases had no gene match. The CDR3 spans 15 residues. Germline V lookup: CDR1 MGHDK, CDR2 SYGVNS. The chain's CDR3 is CASSEFPGGNYEQYF. The CDR3 DNA reads as TGTGCCAGCAGTGAATTCCCGGGGGGGAACTACGAGCAGTACTTC.

This clonotype is a singleton in its sample. This chain links TRBV7-9 with TRBJ2-6; D may be TRBD1 or TRBD2 (5 bases each). CDR1 is SEHNR, CDR2 FQNEAQ, per germline (reference sequence). CDR3 size: 11 residues. V was cut by 11 bases and J by 11 bases, with 13 bases left in between. CDR3: CAAQGPYVLTF. The CDR3 coding sequence is TGTGCCGCTCAGGGACCCTACGTCCTGACTTTC.

A remark on this clonotype: The junction and the germline gene differ at one end; a read error may be behind it. V usage is TRBV9 and J usage is TRBJ1-3; D may be TRBD1 (6 bases). CDR1 is SGDLS, CDR2 YYNGEE, per germline. The CDR3 is 15 amino acids. CDR3 nucleotides: TGTGCCAGCAGCGTAGCACAGGGCCTCGGAAGCACCATATATTTT. This codes for CASSVAQGLGSTIYF. Complete variable domain (other parts from reference TRBV9 and TRBJ1-3): DSGVTQTPKHLITATGQRVTLRCSPRSGDLSVYWYQQSLDQGLQFLIQYYNGEERAKGNILERFSAQQFPDLHSELNLSSLELGDSALYFCASSVAQGLGSTIYFGEGSWLTVV.

The gene calls are TRBV7-9 and TRBJ1-3; perhaps TRBD1 as D (5 bases). Trimming stripped 6 bases from V and 7 bases from J, with 10 bases between. Per germline, CDR1 SEHNR and CDR2 FQNEAQ (reference sequence). CDR3 length: 12 residues. This chain's CDR3 is CASSGTANTIYF. The CDR3 nucleotides are TGTGCCAGCAGTGGGACTGCGAACACCATATATTTT.

The gene calls are TRBV6-1 and TRBJ1-5, with D unclear. This CDR3 contains 14 residues. The V end lost 5 bases, the J end lost 3 bases, and 11 bases lay between the germline ends. CDR1 and CDR2 (germline): MNHNS, SASEGT. CDR3 DNA sequence: TGTGCCAGCAGTCCTCGGGCCCTCAATCAGCCCCAGCATTTT. Translated: CASSPRALNQPQHF.

This chain uses TRBV29-1 with TRBJ2-7; 8 positions match TRBD1. This CDR3 comprises 15 residues. V gave up 6 bases and J gave up 7 bases; unmatched junction bases: 17. Germline V gene lookup returns CDR1 SQVTM and CDR2 ANQGSEA. The CDR3 protein is CSVKQGVGAATEQYF. CDR3 nucleotide sequence: TGCAGCGTGAAACAGGGGGTGGGGGCCGCCACAGAGCAGTACTTC.

The chain joins TRBV28 to TRBJ1-2; TRBD1 is a possible D gene (5 bases). The CDR3 totals 16 residues. The germline V gene encodes CDR1 MDHEN and CDR2 SYDVKM. V was shortened by 6 bases and J by 5 bases, with 22 bases between the two germline ends. Here the CDR3 DNA reads TGTGCCAGCAGACTATCCCTTCCACCGGGACGGTATGGCTACACCTTC. This translates into CASRLSLPPGRYGYTF.

In this sample, this clonotype turned up many times. V and J are TRBV19 and TRBJ1-5; the match to TRBD1 covers 8 bases. Germline V CDR1 and CDR2: LNHDA, SQIVND (reference sequence). The V and J ends lost 4 bases and 4 bases, in that order; junction bases with no gene match: 6. This CDR3 spans 15 amino acids. CDR3 nucleotide sequence: TGTGCCAGTAGTACTACAGGGGGAACAAATCAGCCCCAGCATTTT. It translates to CASSTTGGTNQPQHF.

The count of this clonotype is one. Sequence at one end of the junction differs from germline and may be a read error. The chain employs TRBV10-2 and TRBJ1-1, with TRBD1 matching over 10 bases. Germline V gives CDR1 WSHSY, CDR2 SAAADI. The CDR3 is 11 amino acids. The CDR3 here is CASSGDRGAFF. The CDR3 region has the DNA TGTGCCAGCAGTGGGGACAGGGGAGCTTTCTTT.

This clonotype was picked up a small number of times. This chain links TRBV7-9 with TRBJ2-2, with 7 bases aligning to TRBD1. Germline V lookup: CDR1 SEHNR, CDR2 FQNEAQ (reference sequence). V was clipped by 4 bases and J by 5 bases; unmatched bases: 10. CDR3 length: 16 residues. The CDR3 DNA follows: TGTGCCAGCAGCTCCCGACTTCAGGGGGATACCGGGGAGCTGTTTTTT. It is translated as CASSSRLQGDTGELFF.